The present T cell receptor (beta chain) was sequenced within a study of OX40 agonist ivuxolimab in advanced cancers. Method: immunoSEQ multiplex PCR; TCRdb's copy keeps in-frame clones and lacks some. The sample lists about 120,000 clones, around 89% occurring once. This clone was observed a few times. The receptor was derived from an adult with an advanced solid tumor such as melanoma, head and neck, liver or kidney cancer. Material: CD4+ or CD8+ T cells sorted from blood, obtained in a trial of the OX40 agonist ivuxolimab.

The CDR3 sequence is CASSMRQGISYEQYF. The CDR3 region has the DNA TGTGCCAGTAGTATGAGGCAGGGTATCTCCTACGAGCAGTACTTC. V usage is TRBV19 and J usage is TRBJ2-7; possibly TRBD1 for D (5 bases). This CDR3 region has 15 residues. In germline, CDR1 is LNHDA, CDR2 SQIVND (reference sequence). V lost 3 bases, J lost 0 bases, and 12 bases lay in between.